The 16 T cell receptor beta chains reported below all come from one sample, sequenced in a study of beta chain features in type 1 diabetes. Findings and caveats of the study: There was a moderate but significant shortening of TCRB CDR3s in all four CD4+ subsets of Type 1 diabetes patients.

As every portion of the isolated RNA was reverse transcribed, the sequencing read expressed TCRB transcripts. Clones were sequenced by immunoSEQ multiplex PCR, and TCRdb holds only the in-frame ones, with some missing. The sample records tens of thousands of clones, roughly half being singletons. No cognate antigen is known for these TCRs. Sequenced material: central memory CD4+ T cells from blood. The receptors were sampled from a man aged 25 to 40 with type 1 diabetes.

The chain joins TRBV5-4 to TRBJ1-2; 7 bases fit TRBD1. CDR1 SGHNT and CDR2 YYREEE come from the germline V gene (reference sequence). The CDR3 is made up of 15 amino acids. V shed 4 bases, J shed 2 bases, and the junction held 8 bases outside the gene matches. The CDR3 bases are TGTGCCAGCAGCCGTCCCTCACAGGGGAACTATGGCTACACCTTC. It translates to CASSRPSQGNYGYTF. Full variable domain (remainder filled in from reference TRBV5-4 and TRBJ1-2): ETGVTQSPTHLIKTRGQQVTLRCSSQSGHNTVSWYQQALGQGPQFIFQYYREEENGRGNFPPRFSGLQFPNYSSELNVNALELDDSALYLCASSRPSQGNYGYTFGSGTRLTVV.

This chain joins TRBV12-5 and TRBJ1-2; perhaps TRBD1 as D (5 bases). There are 15 residues in the CDR3. V lost 2 bases and J lost 7, with 17 bases in between. Germline V CDR1 and CDR2: LGHNT, FRNRAP. The CDR3 nucleotides read TGTGCTAGTGGTTTGACCCCCGGGGTCGGGGGTGGCTACACCTTC. This gives the protein CASGLTPGVGGGYTF.

The V gene is TRBV2, the J gene TRBJ2-5; maybe TRBD2 (6 bases). CDR3 length equals 15 residues. The V gene lost 6 bases and the J gene lost 5 bases, with 19 bases spanning the gap. Germline V CDR1 and CDR2: SNHLY, FYNNEI. CDR3: CASSVGLASLETQYF. The CDR3 bases are TGTGCCAGCAGCGTGGGGCTAGCGAGTTTGGAGACCCAGTACTTC.

This rearrangement joins TRBV7-9 to TRBJ1-5; possible D gene TRBD1, 6 bases. Trimming pared 7 bases from V and 4 bases from J, leaving 17 bases between. Germline values: CDR1 SEHNR, CDR2 FQNEAQ (reference sequence). The CDR3 consists of 15 residues. The CDR3 spells CASNEGDKPNQPQHF. The CDR3 region has the DNA TGTGCCAGCAACGAGGGGGACAAACCTAATCAGCCCCAGCATTTT.

This clone was seen just once. This chain joins TRBV29-1 and TRBJ2-7; the match to TRBD2 covers 10 bases. With V trimmed by 2 bases and J by 6 bases, 10 bases remained unmatched. The CDR3 totals 15 residues. CDR1 and CDR2 from the germline V gene are SQVTM and ANQGSEA. The chain's CDR3 is CSVEFGLAGVREQYF. CDR3 coding DNA: TGCAGCGTTGAATTTGGGCTAGCGGGAGTTCGCGAGCAGTACTTC.

The chain carries TRBV11-2 and TRBJ2-7; maybe TRBD1 (7 bases). V dropped 5 bases and J dropped 2 bases, with 19 bases sitting between them. The CDR3 sequence is 16 residues long. Germline lookup yields CDR1 SGHAT and CDR2 FQNNGV. This CDR3 reads CASSPRTGLRTYEQYF. In DNA form, the CDR3 reads TGTGCCAGCAGCCCTAGGACAGGACTAAGGACCTACGAGCAGTACTTC.

The chain employs TRBV29-1 and TRBJ2-3; 7 bases are a match to TRBD2. The CDR3 consists of 14 residues. The V segment lost 4 bases and the J segment 1 base; nucleotides outside the gene matches: 5. The germline CDR1 and CDR2 sequences are SQVTM and ANQGSEA. The chain's CDR3 is CSVGGRAGTDTQYF. CDR3 nucleotide sequence: TGCAGCGTTGGGGGGAGGGCCGGCACAGATACGCAGTATTTT.

The J gene is TRBJ2-3, the V gene TRBV5-1; 9 bases map to TRBD2. With V trimmed by 4 bases and J by 4 bases, 4 bases remained unmatched. The CDR3 length is 14 residues. Per germline, CDR1 SGHRS and CDR2 YFSETQ. CDR3 sequence reads: CASSLGGRADTQYF. The DNA for the CDR3 is TGCGCCAGCAGCCTCGGCGGGAGGGCAGATACGCAGTATTTT.

The chain uses TRBV25-1 and TRBJ2-1, with 10 nucleotides matching TRBD2. V trimming: 0 bases; J trimming: 7 bases; junction bases outside the gene matches: 6. This CDR3 region has 16 residues. Looked up from germline, CDR1 is MGHDK and CDR2 is SYGVNS. CDR3 DNA sequence: TGTGCCAGCAGTGAATACAGCGGGGGGGAGTGGAATGAGCAGTTCTTC. Translation gives CASSEYSGGEWNEQFF.

This clone was seen a handful of times. The chain uses TRBV29-1 and TRBJ1-3; D is ambiguous. The CDR3 extends over 12 amino acids. V lost 6 bases and J 2 bases, leaving 8 bases between the germline ends. Germline values: CDR1 SQVTM, CDR2 ANQGSEA. CDR3: CSVLHTGNTIYF. For the CDR3, the DNA is TGCAGCGTCCTTCACACTGGAAACACCATATATTTT.

The V and J genes are TRBV6-1 and TRBJ1-3, with TRBD1 matching over 8 bases. CDR3 length equals 15 residues. V lost 4 bases and J lost 2; bases outside the gene matches: 4. CDR1 and CDR2 (germline): MNHNS, SASEGT. Written as DNA, the CDR3 is TGTGCCAGCAGTGGACTACAGGGGGCTGGAAACACCATATATTTT. This gives the protein CASSGLQGAGNTIYF.

The V and J genes are TRBV19 and TRBJ1-2; 7 nucleotides align to TRBD1. With 7 bases clipped from V and 1 base from J, the junction kept 15 bases outside the gene matches. Germline V gene lookup returns CDR1 LNHDA and CDR2 SQIVND (reference sequence). The CDR3 runs to 17 residues. The CDR3 bases are TGTGCCAGTACCCGAGGGGACAGCGCAGGTTTTAACTATGGCTACACCTTC. Translating gives CASTRGDSAGFNYGYTF.

The chain employs TRBV30 and TRBJ1-4; TRBD1 matches 9 bases. The length of the CDR3 is 13 residues. The junction had 7 bases not matched to a gene; V was cut back by 7 bases and J by 7 bases. CDR1 is GTSNPN, CDR2 SVGIG, per germline (reference sequence). CDR3 DNA: TGTGCCTCCCCCGACAGGGGGGGTGAAAAACTGTTTTTT. It yields the protein CASPDRGGEKLFF. Variable domain in full (rest from reference TRBV30 and TRBJ1-4): SQTIHQWPATLVQPVGSPLSLECTVEGTSNPNLYWYRQAAGRGLQLLFYSVGIGQISSEVPQNLSASRPQDRQFILSSKKLLLSDSGFYLCASPDRGGEKLFFGSGTQLSVL.

The rearrangement links TRBV6-6 to TRBJ2-1, with TRBD1 matching 7 bases. Trimming removed 6 bases from V and 0 bases from J; junction bases left unmatched: 5. This CDR3 region has 15 residues. The germline CDR1 and CDR2 sequences are MNHNY and SVGAGI (reference sequence). The CDR3 DNA is TGTGCCAGCAGAGAGACAGGGAGCTCCTACAATGAGCAGTTCTTC. Translated: CASRETGSSYNEQFF.

V and J are TRBV19 and TRBJ2-1, with D perhaps TRBD2 (6 bases). The CDR3 length is 14 residues. Trimming removed 3 bases at V and 8 bases at J, with 14 bases between. Germline-derived CDR1 and CDR2 are LNHDA and SQIVND (reference sequence). The DNA of the CDR3 is TGTGCCAGTAGTATGGGTCTAGCGATTCATGAGCAGTTCTTC. Translation: CASSMGLAIHEQFF.

Written as DNA, the CDR3 is TGTGCCAGCAGGCCACCTGGACAGTCCACCGGGGAGCTGTTTTTT. Protein product: CASRPPGQSTGELFF. V usage is TRBV6-5 and J usage is TRBJ2-2; D may be TRBD1 (6 bases). Germline CDR1 reads MNHEY; CDR2 reads SVGAGI. There are 15 residues in the CDR3. The ends were cut back, 6 bases at V and 4 bases at J, with 15 bases in the middle.